The following is a T cell receptor beta chain sequence with its context. The antigen is undetermined. The ends were cut back, 1 base at V and 0 bases at J, with 10 bases in the middle. The CDR3 extends over 16 amino acids. Germline loops: CDR1 MGHRA, CDR2 YSYEKL. The sample comes from a study of cytomegalovirus exposure and HLA in healthy donors. Study summary: The roughly 110 validation repertoires were reported in a later analysis to have been generated on the same platform as the roughly 670 first-cohort repertoires.

Study-level results: As was reported, the classifier diagnosed cytomegalovirus status with high specificity and sensitivity. First-cohort TCR clusters were later found to tend to co-occur in the 130 or so validation repertoires. Usually a TCR sequence was rare, but some public TCRs were found in many donors.

Profiled with immunoSEQ multiplex PCR; TCRdb holds only in-frame clones, not every one. The table has 100,000 to 150,000 clones, approximately 89% seen once. V and J are TRBV4-1 and TRBJ2-1, with D uncertain. The source is a woman under 30 in good health and CMV-seronegative. Sequencing was performed on PBMCs. CDR3 sequence (DNA): TGCGCCAGCAGCCAAGTGGGCAAGAGCTCCTACAATGAGCAGTTCTTC. This gives the protein CASSQVGKSSYNEQFF.